This T cell receptor beta chain originates from a study of cytomegalovirus exposure and HLA in healthy donors. PCR involved 60 Vbeta and 13 Jbeta primers. Produced via immunoSEQ multiplex PCR; TCRdb's table is partial and in-frame only. The repertoire holds more than 95,000 clones, around 80% seen once, with approximately 2.2% in the top ten. Losses at the gene ends were 3 bases for V and 6 bases for J; bases not matched to a gene: 5. The CDR3 has 13 residues. Germline values: CDR1 SSHAT, CDR2 FNYEAQ (reference sequence). Material for sequencing was PBMCs. The sequence came from a man under 40 in good health and CMV-seronegative. The chain recombines TRBV7-7 with TRBJ2-7; 7 bases align to TRBD2. CDR3 in amino acids: CASSFSGEGEQYF. The CDR3, as DNA: TGTGCCAGCAGCTTCTCCGGGGAGGGCGAGCAGTACTTC.